This T cell receptor beta chain was retrieved from a study of post-analysis software for immune sequencing data (dated by TCRdb to the mid-2010s). Context from the whole study: The recorded disease courses included relapsing-remitting, secondary progressive and progressive-relapsing multiple sclerosis, and some patients had no subtype annotation. The patient repertoires were compared against 11 previously published healthy control repertoires obtained from donors aged 6 to 25 years. A subset of samples was prepared in parallel using single-end sample barcoding, then pooled and co-amplified after Illumina adapter ligation.

To prepare the library, PCR was applied. The sequencing machine was an Illumina HiSeq 2500. To reduce PCR and sequencing biases, unique molecular identifiers were built into the TCR beta cDNA libraries. Approximately 500,000 cDNA molecules were obtained per 1 to 10 million input T cells, so each molecule approximated one T cell. The same protocol used for the earlier healthy control dataset was applied to prepare and sequence the patient libraries. Within a given batch, samples were prepared together, multiplexed and sequenced on the same HiSeq lane. The study's processing was this. Raw barcoded reads were processed with MIGEC, discarding single-read molecular identifier groups before consensus assembly and CDR3 extraction. Clonotype tables were post-analysed with VDJtools, normalizing diversity by down-sampling all datasets to the smallest sample size. In repertoire overlap clustering, CDR3 amino acid sequences, but not nucleotide sequences, were matched to correct batch-related cross-sample contamination. In-frame beta chains were kept once TCRdb had trimmed the public reads at Q25 with fastp and called clones with MiXCR. Each entry is one CDR3 protein sequence, shown with its most common DNA and genes. These V and J calls originate from TCRdb's pipeline instead of the authors' own analysis. For this sample the table gives roughly 870,000 distinct CDR3 sequences, of which approximately 53% were detected only once. About 4.5% of the sample comes from the top ten.

TCR beta repertoires were profiled from peripheral blood of 10 to 15 young patients with multiple sclerosis to demonstrate the VDJtools post-analysis software. The patients with multiple sclerosis were children and adolescents between about 6 and 16 years of age. In the case of this clonotype: The antigen it binds to is not known. No quality values exist for individual bases; no much larger clone is one base distant.

Study-wide findings and limitations: The multiple sclerosis patient group was slightly younger than the control group. Significantly lower normalized Chao1 diversity was found in multiple sclerosis patients than in controls, suggesting substantial peripheral T-cell clonal expansion. When samples were clustered directly using the F measure, samples prepared in the same batch co-clustered strongly, which prompted a batch-effect correction. Significantly higher frequencies in patients than in controls were found for about five TRBV segments, including TRBV5-6, TRBV5-1 and TRBV20-1.

The CDR3 contains 15 residues, cysteine and phenylalanine counted. Only the CDR3 portion is preserved as DNA: 45 bases, with reading frame beginning at the first base. From the germline V gene, CDR1 is ENHRY and CDR2 is SYGVKD. The junction carries 16 bases between V and J, which are trimmed by 4 bases and 6 bases respectively. The source of this sequence is a girl aged 10-17 years with multiple sclerosis. Sequences were obtained from blood. The sequence links TRBV10-3 to TRBJ1-5; TRBD1 is perhaps the D gene, given 6 matching bases. The CDR3 region has the sequence CAISADGGLGQPQHF. The sequence in DNA is TGTGCCATCAGTGCTGACGGGGGCTTAGGTCAGCCCCAGCATTTT.